The 8 T cell receptor beta chains in this list originate from one sample, sequenced in a study of relationships among human T cell subsets. The T cell receptor alpha and beta CDR3 regions were amplified from mRNA by semiquantitative ARM-PCR. Exponential amplification used communal superprimers after tagged nested gene-specific primers in ARM-PCR. TCRdb fed the multiplex PCR reads into MiXCR, producing one record per CDR3 protein. The sample lists 4,000 to 6,000 distinct CDR3 sequences, 78% occurring once. Sequenced: total T cells sorted from blood. The receptors were sampled from a middle-aged man in good health.

The chain is built from TRBV12-3 or TRBV12-4 and TRBJ2-7, with 7 bases fitting TRBD2. The length of the CDR3 is 14 residues. V gave up 5 bases and J gave up 2 bases; unmatched junction bases: 6. The DNA for the CDR3 is TGTGCCAGCAGTCAGAGCGGGGCCGCCTACGAGCAGTACTTC. This sequence encodes CASSQSGAAYEQYF.

The rearrangement uses TRBV18 and TRBJ2-7; possibly TRBD1 for D (6 bases). Germline assignment: CDR1 KGHSH and CDR2 LQKENI. Trimming stripped 3 bases from V and 3 bases from J, with 15 bases between. This CDR3 spans 15 amino acids. This CDR3 is CASSPGSDRNYEQYF. Written as DNA, the CDR3 is TGTGCCAGCTCACCCGGATCGGACAGAAACTACGAGCAGTACTTC. Full variable domain (remainder filled in from reference TRBV18 and TRBJ2-7): NAGVMQNPRHLVRRRGQEARLRCSPMKGHSHVYWYRQLPEEGLKFMVYLQKENIIDESGMPKERFSAEFPKEGPSILRIQQVVRGDSAAYFCASSPGSDRNYEQYFGPGTRLTVT.

This chain links TRBV28 with TRBJ2-7, with a weak D call TRBD1 (5 bases). CDR1 is MDHEN and CDR2 is SYDVKM in the germline V gene. Trimming left V 6 bases short and J 10 bases short, with 22 bases between. This CDR3 comprises 14 residues. The CDR3 is CASSLSLGLGAQYF. For the CDR3, the DNA is TGTGCCAGCAGCCTGTCTTTGGGGCTAGGGGCACAGTACTTC.

The chain recombines TRBV7-2 with TRBJ2-3; 7 bases are shared with TRBD1. J lost 3 bases, V lost 7 bases, and 4 bases had no gene match. CDR1 SGHTA and CDR2 FQGNSA come from the germline V gene. The CDR3 is 13 amino acids. The CDR3, as DNA: TGTGCCAGCACGTGGACAGGTACAGATACGCAGTATTTT. Translated, it gives CASTWTGTDTQYF.

J is TRBJ1-5 and V is TRBV28; 10 positions match TRBD1. V trimming: 7 bases; J trimming: 0 bases; junction bases outside the gene matches: 6. Germline V gene lookup returns CDR1 MDHEN and CDR2 SYDVKM. This CDR3 is 16 amino acids long. CDR3 amino acids: CASTRQGAGSNQPQHF. Written as DNA, the CDR3 is TGTGCCAGCACCCGACAGGGGGCTGGTAGCAATCAGCCCCAGCATTTT.

By its share, this clonotype is large. The rearrangement links TRBV19 to TRBJ2-3, with D uncertain. From germline, CDR1 is LNHDA and CDR2 SQIVND (reference sequence). This CDR3 comprises 13 residues. Trimming left V 3 bases short and J 6 bases short, with 10 bases between. The CDR3 region has the DNA TGTGCCAGTAGTATGGGTTGGCTTGATACGCAGTATTTT. Its translation: CASSMGWLDTQYF.

This clonotype was found a few times. The chain couples TRBV11-1 to TRBJ2-7; 7 bases match TRBD1. From germline, CDR1 is SGHAT and CDR2 FQDESV (reference sequence). The CDR3 runs to 13 residues. V lost 3 bases, J lost 4 bases, and 3 bases stayed unmatched. CDR3 coding DNA: TGTGCCAGCAGCTTTGCCAGGGGGTACGAGCAGTACTTC. It translates to CASSFARGYEQYF.

The chain carries TRBV28 and TRBJ2-1, with D unclear. This CDR3 contains 16 residues. Germline lookup yields CDR1 MDHEN and CDR2 SYDVKM. Trimming removed 3 bases from V and 3 bases from J, with 15 bases in between. The DNA of the CDR3 is TGTGCCAGCAGTTTCCGGGCTCAGACCGTCTACAATGAGCAGTTCTTC. This sequence encodes CASSFRAQTVYNEQFF.